This entry features one TCR beta chain sequence. V shed 0 bases and J shed 9 bases, with 7 bases lying between them. The CDR3 runs to 12 residues. Looked up from germline, CDR1 is SGDLS and CDR2 is YYNGEE. Recruitment covered roughly 24 US areas and drew participants whose ages spanned roughly 18 to 100 years. Cohorts were based on clinical histories the participants reported. Original handling: Reference gene primer amplification gave nucleated cell count estimates. Method: immunoSEQ multiplex PCR; TCRdb's copy keeps in-frame clones and lacks some. V, J and clone size derive from that table, while D and trimming were established from the DNA sequence. The sample includes 250,000 to 300,000 clones, about 80% of them seen just once. The data belong to a study of blood T cell repertoires in COVID-19. On the study more broadly: From the United States, Italy and Spain came samples of acute and convalescent COVID-19.

Sequenced input: PBMCs or T cells enriched from blood (not recorded which). V usage is TRBV9 and J usage is TRBJ2-4; weak D call: TRBD1 (5 bases). The TCR originated in a man in his thirties or forties with acute COVID-19. The CDR3 loop reads CASSVEDTIQYF. The CDR3 DNA reads TGTGCCAGCAGCGTAGAGGACACCATTCAGTACTTC. The full variable domain, rest sourced from reference TRBV9 and TRBJ2-4, is DSGVTQTPKHLITATGQRVTLRCSPRSGDLSVYWYQQSLDQGLQFLIQYYNGEERAKGNILERFSAQQFPDLHSELNLSSLELGDSALYFCASSVEDTIQYFGAGTRLSVL.